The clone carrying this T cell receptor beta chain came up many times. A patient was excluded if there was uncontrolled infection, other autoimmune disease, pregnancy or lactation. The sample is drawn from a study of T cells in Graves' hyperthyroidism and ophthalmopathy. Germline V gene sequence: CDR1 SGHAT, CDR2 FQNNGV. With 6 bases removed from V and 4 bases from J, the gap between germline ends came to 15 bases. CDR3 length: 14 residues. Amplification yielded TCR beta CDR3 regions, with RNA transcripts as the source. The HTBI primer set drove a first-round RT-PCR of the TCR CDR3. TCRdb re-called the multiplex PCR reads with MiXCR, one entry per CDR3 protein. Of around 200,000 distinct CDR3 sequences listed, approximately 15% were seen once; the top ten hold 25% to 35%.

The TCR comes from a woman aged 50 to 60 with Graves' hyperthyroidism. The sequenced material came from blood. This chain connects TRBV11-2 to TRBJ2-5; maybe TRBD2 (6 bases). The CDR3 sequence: CASSLGVGGETQYF. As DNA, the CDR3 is TGTGCCAGCAGTCTGGGTGTGGGGGGAGAGACCCAGTACTTC.